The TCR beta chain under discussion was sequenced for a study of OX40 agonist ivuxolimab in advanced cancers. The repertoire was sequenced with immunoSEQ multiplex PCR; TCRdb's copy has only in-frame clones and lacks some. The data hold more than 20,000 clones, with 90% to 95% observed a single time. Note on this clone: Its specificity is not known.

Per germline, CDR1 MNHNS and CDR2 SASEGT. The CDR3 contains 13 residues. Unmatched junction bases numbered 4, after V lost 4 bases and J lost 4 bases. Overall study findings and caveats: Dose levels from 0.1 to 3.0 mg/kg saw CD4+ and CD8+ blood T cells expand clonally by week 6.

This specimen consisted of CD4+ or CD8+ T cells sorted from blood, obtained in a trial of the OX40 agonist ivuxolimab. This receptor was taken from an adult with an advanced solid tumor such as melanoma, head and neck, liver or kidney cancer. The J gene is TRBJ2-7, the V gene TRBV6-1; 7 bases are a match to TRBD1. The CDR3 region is CASSAGTEYEQYF. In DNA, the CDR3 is TGTGCCAGCAGTGCAGGGACAGAGTACGAGCAGTACTTC.